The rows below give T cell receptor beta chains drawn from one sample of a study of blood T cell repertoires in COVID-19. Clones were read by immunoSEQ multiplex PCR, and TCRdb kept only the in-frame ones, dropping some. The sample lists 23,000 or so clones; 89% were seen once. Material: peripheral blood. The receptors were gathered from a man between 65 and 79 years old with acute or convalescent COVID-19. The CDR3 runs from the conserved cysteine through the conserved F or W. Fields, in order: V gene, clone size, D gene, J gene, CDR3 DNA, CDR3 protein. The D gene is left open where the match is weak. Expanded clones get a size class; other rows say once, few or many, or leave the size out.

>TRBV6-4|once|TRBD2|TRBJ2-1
TGTGCCAGCTCCCCTAGCGGGACGGCCTACAATGAGCAGTTCTTC
CASSPSGTAYNEQFF
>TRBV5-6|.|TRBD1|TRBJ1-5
TGTGCCAGCAGTCTTAGAAGGACAGGGTCTAGCAATCAGCCCCAGCATTTT
CASSLRRTGSSNQPQHF
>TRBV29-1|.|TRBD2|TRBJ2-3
TGCAGCGTGACGGCAATGGGACTAGCGGGAGAAAGGTATTTT
CSVTAMGLAGERYF
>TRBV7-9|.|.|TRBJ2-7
TGTGCCAGCAGGACAGATTCGTACGAGCAGTACTTC
CASRTDSYEQYF
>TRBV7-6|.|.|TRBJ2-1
TGTGCCAGCAGCGAGACCGGGGGGCCCTACAATGAGCAGTTCTTC
CASSETGGPYNEQFF
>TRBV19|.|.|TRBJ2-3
TGTGCCAGTAGTTCGGCTAGCGTGGGCACAGATACGCAGTATTTT
CASSSASVGTDTQYF
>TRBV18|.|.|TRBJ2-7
TGTGCCAGCTCACCAAACCGACAGACCTACGAGCAGTACTTC
CASSPNRQTYEQYF
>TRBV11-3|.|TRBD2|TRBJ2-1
TGTGCCAGCAGCAAGAAAGGTAGCGGGAGGGCCAGTGAGCAGTTCTTC
CASSKKGSGRASEQFF
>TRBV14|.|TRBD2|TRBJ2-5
TGTGCCAGCAGCCTTCCGTACAGGGTCGGACTAGCGGGGGAAGAGACCCAGTACTTC
CASSLPYRVGLAGEETQYF
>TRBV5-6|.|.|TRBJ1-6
TGTGCCAGCAGCTCGGACGGAGGGGCCCTCGGCTCACCCCTCCACTTT
CASSSDGGALGSPLHF
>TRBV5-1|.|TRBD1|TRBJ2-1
TGCGCCAGCAGCGCAATCTCCCCAGGGGGCGCCAGTCATGGTGAGCAGTTCTTC
CASSAISPGGASHGEQFF
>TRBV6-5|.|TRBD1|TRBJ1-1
TGTGCCAGCAGTTTCGACAGGGGGCTCACTGAAGCTTTCTTT
CASSFDRGLTEAFF
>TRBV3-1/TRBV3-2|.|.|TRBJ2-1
TGTGCCAGCAGCGCCAGCGGGTCATACAATGAGCAGTTCTTC
CASSASGSYNEQFF
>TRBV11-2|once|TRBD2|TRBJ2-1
TGTGCCAGCAGCTTGGTTCTAGCGGGGCCCCCCGAAGAGCAGTTCTTC
CASSLVLAGPPEEQFF
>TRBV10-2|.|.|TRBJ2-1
TGCGCCAGCAGTGAGTCGAAGACAGCCGAGCAGTTCTTC
CASSESKTAEQFF
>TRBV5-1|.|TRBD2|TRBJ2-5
TGCGCCAGCAGCTTGGGACTAGCGGGAGGCCCGAAACAAGAGACCCAGTACTTC
CASSLGLAGGPKQETQYF
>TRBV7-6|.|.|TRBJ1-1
TGTGCCAGCAGCTTAGGTTTGGGCCAGGAGGGGACTGAAGCTTTCTTT
CASSLGLGQEGTEAFF
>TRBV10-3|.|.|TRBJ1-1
TGTGCCATCAGTGAGTCGTTGGGAGCCGAAGCTTTCTTT
CAISESLGAEAFF
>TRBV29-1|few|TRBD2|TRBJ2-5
TGCAGCGTTGAAGAGGGCGGGGGTCGACAAGAGACCCAGTACTTC
CSVEEGGGRQETQYF
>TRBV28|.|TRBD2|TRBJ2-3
TGTGCCAGCAGTTCCTACGGACTAGCGGGAGGGAACACAGATACGCAGTATTTT
CASSSYGLAGGNTDTQYF
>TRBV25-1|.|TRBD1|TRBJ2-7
TGTGCCAGCAGGTCTACCACCGGGACAGGGGACTACGAGCAGTACTTC
CASRSTTGTGDYEQYF
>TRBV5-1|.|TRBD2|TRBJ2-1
TGCGCCAGCAGCTCAACTAGCGGGGGTGGTGAGCAGTTCTTC
CASSSTSGGGEQFF
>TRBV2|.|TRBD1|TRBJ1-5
TGTGCCAGCAGTCCCAGGGGACAGAGCAATCAGCCCCAGCATTTT
CASSPRGQSNQPQHF
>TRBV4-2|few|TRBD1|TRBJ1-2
TGTGCCAGCAGCCGGGCGGACAGGGAAGGGGCCTATGGCTACACCTTC
CASSRADREGAYGYTF
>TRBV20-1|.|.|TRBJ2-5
TGCAGTGCTAGTCGGGAGAAAGAGACCCAGTACTTC
CSASREKETQYF
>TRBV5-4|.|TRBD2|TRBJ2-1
TGTGCCAGCAGCCCCGGGGGGACCTCCTACAATGAGCAGTTCTTC
CASSPGGTSYNEQFF
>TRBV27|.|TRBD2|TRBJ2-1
TGTGCCAGCAGTTTAGCGGGGGGCTCCTACAATGAGCAGTTCTTC
CASSLAGGSYNEQFF
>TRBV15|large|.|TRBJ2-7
TGTGCCACCAGCAGAGGTAGATCCTACGAGCAGTACTTC
CATSRGRSYEQYF
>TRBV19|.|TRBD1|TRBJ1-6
TGTGCCAGTAGTCCAGGGACAGCCAGGAATTCACCCCTCCACTTT
CASSPGTARNSPLHF
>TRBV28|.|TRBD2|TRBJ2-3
TGTGCCAGCAGGGAAGTGACTAGCGGGAGCACAGATACGCAGTATTTT
CASREVTSGSTDTQYF
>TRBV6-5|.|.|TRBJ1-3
TGTGCCAGCAGTTACTCGGACAGCTCTGGAAACACCATATATTTT
CASSYSDSSGNTIYF